These 17 T cell receptor beta chains came from one sample sequenced in a study of blood T cells in healthy people across ages. For the second PCR, which ran for 7 to 11 cycles, a sample-barcoded 5' primer and a J-beta primer mix were used. One entry per CDR3 protein, called by TCRdb with MiXCR from the 5' RACE reads. The sample shows around 800,000 distinct CDR3 sequences, around two fifths of them seen only once. Sequencing input: blood. The receptors were sampled from a man aged 55 to 70 in good health.

The genes are TRBV9 and TRBJ2-5, with a possible D match to TRBD2 (5 bases). The CDR3 is 15 amino acids. Per germline, CDR1 SGDLS and CDR2 YYNGEE. The V end lost 0 bases, the J end lost 4 bases, and 13 bases lay between the germline ends. CDR3 in amino acids: CASSVGPLAGETQYF. For the CDR3, the DNA is TGTGCCAGCAGCGTAGGACCTCTGGCGGGAGAGACCCAGTACTTC.

Notes on this clonotype: This may be a read error, as it is one base from a much larger clone. This sequence joins TRBV20-1 and TRBJ2-3; 10 positions match TRBD2. The CDR3 has 15 amino acids. Germline V gene data show CDR1 as DFQATT and CDR2 as SNEGSKA (reference sequence). Here the CDR3 reads CSARVSGGRTDKQYF. The CDR3, as DNA: TGCAGTGCTAGAGTTAGCGGGGGGCGCACAGATAAGCAGTATTTT.

This clonotype was counted only a few times. The chain combines TRBV12-3 or TRBV12-4 with TRBJ2-5; a possible D gene is TRBD1 (7 bases). The CDR3 contains 15 residues. V lost 5 bases, J lost 5 bases, and 18 bases lay in between. DNA of the CDR3: TGTGCCAGCAGTCTCGGACCGACAGGGAGGGAGACCCAGTACTTC. Its translation is CASSLGPTGRETQYF.

The chain has TRBV20-1 and TRBJ2-3; perhaps TRBD1 as D (6 bases). The germline V gene has CDR1 DFQATT and CDR2 SNEGSKA (reference sequence). The V and J ends lost 5 bases and 1 base respectively, with 13 bases between them. This CDR3 contains 14 residues. This CDR3 reads CSALEAGGTDTQYF. The CDR3 bases are TGCAGTGCTCTCGAAGCAGGGGGCACAGATACGCAGTATTTT.

On this clonotype itself: This sequence may be a read error, since a much larger clone differs from it by one base. V gene TRBV29-1 combines with J gene TRBJ2-7; TRBD2 agrees at 8 bases. CDR1 is SQVTM, CDR2 ANQGSEA, per germline. V dropped 1 base and J dropped 1; count of bases not matched to a gene: 9. The length of the CDR3 is 16 residues. The CDR3 here is CSVEGWAGGKSYEQYF. The CDR3 nucleotides are TGCAGCGTTGAAGGATGGGCGGGGGGCAAATCCTACGAGCAGTACTTC.

The chain combines TRBV7-8 with TRBJ1-1; 9 nucleotides agree with TRBD1. J was trimmed by 5 bases and V by 5 bases; bases with no gene match: 6. The CDR3 is made up of 14 amino acids. The germline V gene has CDR1 SGHVS and CDR2 FQNEAQ. The CDR3 region is CASSVGTGRTEAFF. The CDR3 bases are TGTGCCAGCAGCGTCGGGACAGGGAGAACTGAAGCTTTCTTT.

The chain recombines TRBV9 with TRBJ2-3, with TRBD2 matching 7 bases. The CDR3 is made up of 16 amino acids. The germline V gene has CDR1 SGDLS and CDR2 YYNGEE. Germline trimming cut 4 bases from V and 3 bases from J; bases unmatched to any gene: 11. CDR3: CASSTSGTIGTDTQYF. DNA of the CDR3: TGTGCCAGCAGCACCTCCGGGACTATAGGGACAGATACGCAGTATTTT.

The chain recombines TRBV12-3 or TRBV12-4 with TRBJ2-7; D might be TRBD2 (6 bases). V was pared by 5 bases and J by 3 bases, with 14 bases between. The CDR3 consists of 14 residues. The DNA for the CDR3 is TGTGCCAGCAGTCCCGGGATCGGGGGCTACGAGCAGTACTTC. Amino acid sequence: CASSPGIGGYEQYF.

This clonotype was observed at least ten times. The CDR3 DNA sequence: TGTGCCATCAGCGGGACACCCGGGGAGACCCAGTACTTC. It encodes CAISGTPGETQYF. The rearrangement links TRBV10-3 to TRBJ2-5; D is possibly TRBD1 (6 bases). Trimming left V 6 bases short and J 5 bases short, with 13 bases between. The germline CDR1 and CDR2 sequences are ENHRY and SYGVKD. The CDR3 sequence is 13 residues long.

The chain couples TRBV6-1 to TRBJ2-7, with 9 bases matching TRBD1. The CDR3 totals 14 residues. CDR1 is MNHNS and CDR2 is SASEGT in the germline V gene. The ends lost 10 bases at V and 3 bases at J; junction bases unmatched: 10. The CDR3 reads CATAGTGLIYEQYF. DNA for the CDR3: TGTGCCACCGCCGGGACAGGGTTGATCTACGAGCAGTACTTC.

The table lists this clonotype with many counts. The rearrangement uses TRBV15 and TRBJ2-1; TRBD2 might be the D (6 bases). Germline V gene sequence: CDR1 LNHNV, CDR2 YYDKDF (reference sequence). This CDR3 region has 14 residues. Trimming removed 1 base from V and 7 bases from J, with 11 bases in between. DNA for the CDR3: TGTGCCACCAGCAGAGGGATGGGGGGTAATGAGCAGTTCTTC. Protein sequence: CATSRGMGGNEQFF.

This clonotype was observed many times. V and J are TRBV9 and TRBJ2-1; D is perhaps TRBD2 (5 bases). Deletions cut 0 bases from V and 9 bases from J, with 7 bases between. The CDR3 length is 12 residues. Per the germline V gene, CDR1 is SGDLS and CDR2 is YYNGEE. For the CDR3, the DNA is TGTGCCAGCAGCGTAGTCGCGGGTGAGCAGTTCTTC. Its translation is CASSVVAGEQFF.

The chain is built from TRBV4-3 and TRBJ2-1; no definite D call. The CDR3 runs 16 residues. Germline V lookup: CDR1 LGHNA, CDR2 YSLEER. Trimming left V 0 bases short and J 4 bases short, with 13 bases between. The CDR3 spells CASSQDGRSIYNEQFF. Here the CDR3 DNA reads TGCGCCAGCAGCCAAGATGGGCGGTCGATTTACAATGAGCAGTTCTTC.

The chain recombines TRBV29-1 with TRBJ1-2; D is unclear. Per germline, CDR1 SQVTM and CDR2 ANQGSEA. The CDR3 consists of 12 residues. Trimming removed 4 bases from V and 2 bases from J, with 8 bases in between. The CDR3 is CSVAEANYGYTF. The CDR3 nucleotides read TGCAGCGTTGCGGAGGCAAACTATGGCTACACCTTC.

This clonotype has only a few counts. The chain carries TRBV11-2 and TRBJ1-2, with 7 positions matching TRBD1. CDR1 and CDR2 from the germline V gene are SGHAT and FQNNGV. The V segment lost 9 bases and the J segment 4 bases; nucleotides outside the gene matches: 8. The CDR3 contains 13 residues. This chain's CDR3 is CASGAGGAYGYTF. In nucleotides, the CDR3 is TGTGCCAGTGGGGCAGGGGGAGCCTATGGCTACACCTTC.

Of note for this clonotype: The junction differs from germline at one of its ends, possibly a read error. The genes are TRBV20-1 and TRBJ2-7, with D perhaps assigned TRBD1 or TRBD2 (5 bases each). The end of the DNA aligns better with TRBJ2-4, so the J call may be wrong. This CDR3 is built from 18 residues. CDR1 and CDR2 from the germline V gene are DFQATT and SNEGSKA (reference sequence). The chain's CDR3 is CSAGERSLWDGGKNIQYF. DNA for the CDR3: TGCAGTGCTGGAGAGCGGAGCCTCTGGGACGGTGGCAAAAACATTCAGTACTTC.

The chain employs TRBV12-3 or TRBV12-4 and TRBJ1-1; perhaps TRBD1 as D (5 bases). The CDR3 runs 13 residues. V dropped 5 bases and J dropped 6 bases, with 13 bases sitting between them. The CDR3, as DNA: TGTGCCAGCAGTCCACGACAGTCTTCTGAAGCTTTCTTT. Amino acid sequence: CASSPRQSSEAFF.